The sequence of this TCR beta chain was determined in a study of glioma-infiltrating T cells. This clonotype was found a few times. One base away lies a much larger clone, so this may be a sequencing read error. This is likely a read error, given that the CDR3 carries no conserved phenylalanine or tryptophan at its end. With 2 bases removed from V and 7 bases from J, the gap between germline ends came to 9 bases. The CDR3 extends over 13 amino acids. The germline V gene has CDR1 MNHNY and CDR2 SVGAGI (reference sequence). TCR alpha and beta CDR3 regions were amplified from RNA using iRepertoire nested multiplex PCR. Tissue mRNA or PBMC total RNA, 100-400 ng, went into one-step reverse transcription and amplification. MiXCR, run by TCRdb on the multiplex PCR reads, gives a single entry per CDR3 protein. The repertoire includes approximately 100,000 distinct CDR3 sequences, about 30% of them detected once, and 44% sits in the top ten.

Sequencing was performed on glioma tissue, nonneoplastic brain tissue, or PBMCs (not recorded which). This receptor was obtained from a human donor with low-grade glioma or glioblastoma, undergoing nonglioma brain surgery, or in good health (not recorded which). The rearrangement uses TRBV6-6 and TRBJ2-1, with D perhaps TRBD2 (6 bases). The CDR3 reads CASSYTRENEQFL. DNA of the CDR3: TGTGCCAGCAGTTACACGCGGGAAAATGAGCAGTTCCTC.